The 10 T cell receptor beta chains below come from one sample, sequenced in a study of T cell responses to AZD1222 COVID-19 vaccine. The method was immunoSEQ multiplex PCR; TCRdb's version includes in-frame clones alone and lacks a portion of them. Of some 96,000 clones in the sample, approximately 88% were seen once. The starting material was peripheral blood, obtained 28 days after the second AZD1222 dose. Receptor source: an adult who received the AZD1222 COVID-19 vaccine.

The chain recombines TRBV7-2 with TRBJ2-1; tentative D call: TRBD1 (6 bases). Germline V gives CDR1 SGHTA, CDR2 FQGNSA. The CDR3 has 15 amino acids. V gave up 3 bases and J gave up 12 bases, with 21 bases separating them. The CDR3 here is CASSFWSTTGRPQFF. In nucleotides, the CDR3 is TGTGCCAGCAGCTTTTGGTCGACAACAGGGCGGCCGCAGTTCTTC.

This clone has just a few counts. V and J are TRBV2 and TRBJ1-3; D not certain. Trimming left V 4 bases short and J 4 bases short, with 2 bases between. Per the germline V gene, CDR1 is SNHLY and CDR2 is FYNNEI. The CDR3 spans 11 residues. CDR3 region: CASSVGNTIYF. CDR3 DNA: TGTGCCAGCAGTGTGGGAAACACCATATATTTT.

The rearrangement links TRBV3-1 (or the pseudogene TRBV3-2) to TRBJ2-7, with TRBD2 matching over 8 bases. The CDR3 totals 13 residues. V trimming: 4 bases; J trimming: 7 bases; junction bases outside the gene matches: 6. CDR1 is LGHDT, CDR2 YNNKEL, per germline (reference sequence). CDR3 sequence: CASSRSGIGEQYF. The CDR3 region has the DNA TGTGCCAGCAGCCGTAGCGGGATTGGAGAGCAGTACTTC.

The chain employs TRBV4-1 and TRBJ2-1, with 13 positions matching TRBD2. Trimming took 4 bases from V and 9 from J; bases not matched to a gene: 9. This CDR3 spans 16 amino acids. Germline assignment: CDR1 MGHRA and CDR2 YSYEKL. The CDR3 region is CASSPMTSGRLSEQFF. In DNA form, the CDR3 reads TGCGCCAGCAGCCCGATGACTAGCGGGAGGCTTAGTGAGCAGTTCTTC.

The V gene is TRBV4-1, the J gene TRBJ1-2; D gene unclear. The V end lost 1 base, the J end lost 6 bases, and 9 bases lay between the germline ends. Germline V gene data show CDR1 as MGHRA and CDR2 as YSYEKL. The length of the CDR3 is 13 residues. CDR3 nucleotide sequence: TGCGCCAGCAGCCAAGCCGGGAAGGATGGCTACACCTTC. As protein: CASSQAGKDGYTF.

The rearrangement links TRBV7-2 to TRBJ2-3; 7 positions match TRBD2. V lost 4 bases and J lost 2; bases outside the gene matches: 9. This CDR3 has 16 residues. The germline V gene encodes CDR1 SGHTA and CDR2 FQGNSA. The chain's CDR3 is CASSWAGVGTTDTQYF. CDR3 bases: TGTGCCAGCAGCTGGGCGGGAGTCGGGACCACAGATACGCAGTATTTT.

The V call is TRBV21-1, the J call TRBJ2-2; the table's D gene call, TRBD2, was not cross checked with the DNA. TRBV21-1 is a pseudogene. This CDR3 spans 18 amino acids. The CDR3 nucleotides read TGTGCCAGCAGCAAAAGGCTAGCGGGGGGACCAATCACCGGGGAGCTGTTTTTT. Amino acid sequence: CASSKRLAGGPITGELFF.

V usage is TRBV6-4 and J usage is TRBJ1-1; D gene ambiguous. V was shortened by 3 bases and J by 1 base, with 6 bases between the two germline ends. Germline V gives CDR1 MRHNA, CDR2 SNTAGT. The CDR3 has 13 amino acids. CDR3 DNA sequence: TGTGCCAGCAGTGAAGGCAGGAACACTGAAGCTTTCTTT. It is translated as CASSEGRNTEAFF.

This clone was counted a few times. The chain joins TRBV5-6 to TRBJ1-5; no clear D gene. V dropped 4 bases and J dropped 1 base, with 9 bases sitting between them. Germline V gene sequence: CDR1 SGHDT, CDR2 YYEEEE. CDR3 size: 14 residues. In DNA, the CDR3 is TGTGCCAGCAGCGGGTTCTTGAGCAATCAGCCCCAGCATTTT. Its protein product is CASSGFLSNQPQHF. Using reference TRBV5-6 and TRBJ1-5 for the parts outside the CDR3, the full variable domain is DAGVTQSPTHLIKTRGQQVTLRCSPKSGHDTVSWYQQALGQGPQFIFQYYEEEERQRGNFPDRFSGHQFPNYSSELNVNALLLGDSALYLCASSGFLSNQPQHFGDGTRLSIL.

The chain uses TRBV5-1 and TRBJ1-2, with D perhaps matching TRBD1 (6 bases). CDR3 size: 14 residues. The V and J ends lost 2 bases and 2 bases respectively, with 10 bases between them. Germline loops: CDR1 SGHRS, CDR2 YFSETQ. The CDR3 DNA reads as TGCGCCAGCAGCTTAACAGGGCACAACTATGGCTACACCTTC. Translated: CASSLTGHNYGYTF.